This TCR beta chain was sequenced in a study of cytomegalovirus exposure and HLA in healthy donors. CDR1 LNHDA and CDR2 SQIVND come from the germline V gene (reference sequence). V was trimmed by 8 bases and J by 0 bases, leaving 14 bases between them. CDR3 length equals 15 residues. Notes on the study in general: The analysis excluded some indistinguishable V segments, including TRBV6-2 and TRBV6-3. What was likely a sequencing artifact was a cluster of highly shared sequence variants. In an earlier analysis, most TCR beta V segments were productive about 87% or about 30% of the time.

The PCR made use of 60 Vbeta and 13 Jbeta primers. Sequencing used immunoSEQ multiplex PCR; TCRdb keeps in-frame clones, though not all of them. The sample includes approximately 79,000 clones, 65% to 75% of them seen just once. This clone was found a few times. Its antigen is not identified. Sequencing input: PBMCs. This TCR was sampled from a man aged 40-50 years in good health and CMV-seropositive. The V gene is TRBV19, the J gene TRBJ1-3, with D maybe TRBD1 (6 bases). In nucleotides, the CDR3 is TGTGCCAGTGAGGGGGGGACCTTCTCTGGAAACACCATATATTTT. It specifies CASEGGTFSGNTIYF.